These 20 T cell receptor beta chains were sequenced from one sample in a study of T cells in Graves' hyperthyroidism and ophthalmopathy. Amplified regions were TCR beta CDR3 sequences from RNA transcripts. Carried out on the TCR CDR3, a first-round RT-PCR used the HTBI primer set. One entry per CDR3 protein, called by TCRdb with MiXCR from the multiplex PCR reads. Of more than 450,000 distinct CDR3 sequences in the sample, 15% to 20% were seen once. The source material was blood. The receptors shown here come from a man aged 35-49 years with Graves' ophthalmopathy.

In this sample, this clonotype turned up many times. The chain combines TRBV2 with TRBJ1-5; D might be TRBD1 (5 bases). CDR1 SNHLY and CDR2 FYNNEI come from the germline V gene. V dropped 6 bases and J dropped 2 bases, with 11 bases sitting between them. The CDR3 totals 14 residues. The CDR3 DNA reads TGTGCCAGCAGACCATTGACAGGCAATCAGCCCCAGCATTTT. It is translated as CASRPLTGNQPQHF.

The rearrangement links TRBV12-3 or TRBV12-4 to TRBJ2-1, with TRBD2 matching over 9 bases. The CDR3 runs 17 residues. V lost 3 bases to trimming and J lost 6 bases; unmatched junction nucleotides: 12. CDR3 coding DNA: TGTGCCAGCAGTTTGTCGGCTAGCGGGGCCCTACCCAATGAGCAGTTCTTC. Translating gives CASSLSASGALPNEQFF.

The chain combines TRBV20-1 with TRBJ1-1; TRBD1 might be the D (6 bases). Trimming removed 6 bases from V and 4 bases from J, with 12 bases in between. The germline gives CDR1 DFQATT, CDR2 SNEGSKA (reference sequence). The CDR3 has 12 amino acids. The CDR3 DNA follows: TGCAGTGCCATCCACAGGGTCACTGAAGCTTTCTTT. Protein product: CSAIHRVTEAFF.

This clonotype has just one count. The germline gene is not matched at one end of the junction; a read error may be the cause. This chain uses TRBV12-5 with TRBJ2-3, with TRBD2 as a possible D gene (7 bases). Germline V CDR1 and CDR2: LGHNT, FRNRAP. The CDR3 is 13 amino acids. CDR3 residues: CASVAGAGDTRYF. Here the CDR3 DNA reads TGTGCTAGTGTTGCGGGGGCTGGTGATACGCGGTATTTT.

Many counts were recorded for this clonotype. The V gene is TRBV2, the J gene TRBJ2-3; the D gene is possibly TRBD2 (5 bases). Germline values: CDR1 SNHLY, CDR2 FYNNEI. This CDR3 region has 15 residues. Deletions cut 6 bases from V and 3 bases from J, with 16 bases between. The CDR3 loop reads CASSKGPPGTDTQYF. As DNA, the CDR3 is TGTGCCAGCAGCAAGGGCCCTCCGGGGACAGATACGCAGTATTTT.

This clonotype was counted a few times. The CDR3 DNA sequence: TGTGCCAGCAGCGCAGGGGTAGTTAACTATGGCTACACCTTC. Its translation: CASSAGVVNYGYTF. This chain joins TRBV13 and TRBJ1-2; the D gene is possibly TRBD1 (6 bases). The CDR3 runs to 14 residues. Germline loops: CDR1 PRHDT, CDR2 FYEKMQ (reference sequence). V was cut by 5 bases and J by 1 base, with 11 bases left in between.

This clonotype was picked up many times. This CDR3 reads CSASKPGQGRYEQYF. The DNA of the CDR3 is TGCAGTGCTTCTAAACCGGGACAGGGAAGATACGAGCAGTACTTC. The chain joins TRBV20-1 to TRBJ2-7; 9 bases map to TRBD1. The V gene end was trimmed by 5 bases and the J gene end by 4 bases; junction bases not matched to a gene: 12. Per the germline V gene, CDR1 is DFQATT and CDR2 is SNEGSKA (reference sequence). CDR3 length: 15 amino acids.

The CDR3 DNA sequence: TGTGCCAGCAGGATCGACGGCGGGAGGCCGGGGACCCAGTACTTC. It encodes CASRIDGGRPGTQYF. V gene TRBV5-4 combines with J gene TRBJ2-5; 8 bases are shared with TRBD2. The trim removed 5 bases at V and 7 bases at J, leaving 13 bases unmatched. This CDR3 region has 15 residues. Germline lookup yields CDR1 SGHNT and CDR2 YYREEE (reference sequence). Full variable domain (missing parts from reference TRBV5-4 and TRBJ2-5): ETGVTQSPTHLIKTRGQQVTLRCSSQSGHNTVSWYQQALGQGPQFIFQYYREEENGRGNFPPRFSGLQFPNYSSELNVNALELDDSALYLCASRIDGGRPGTQYFGPGTRLLVL.

This clonotype was picked up a small number of times. The rearrangement uses TRBV7-2 and TRBJ2-1; the match to TRBD2 covers 7 bases. Germline V gene sequence: CDR1 SGHTA, CDR2 FQGNSA. V trimming: 5 bases; J trimming: 9 bases; junction bases outside the gene matches: 10. This CDR3 region has 14 residues. The CDR3 protein is CASSQGREVGEQFF. In DNA, the CDR3 is TGTGCCAGCAGCCAAGGTCGGGAGGTCGGTGAGCAGTTCTTC.

The rearrangement links TRBV27 to TRBJ2-5; 10 bases match TRBD2. The CDR3 runs to 15 residues. Looked up from germline, CDR1 is MNHEY and CDR2 is SMNVEV (reference sequence). Trimming at V came to 4 bases and at J to 4 bases, leaving 6 bases not matched to a gene. CDR3 in amino acids: CASSSGTSVPETQYF. CDR3 in DNA: TGTGCCAGCAGTTCCGGGACTAGCGTTCCAGAGACCCAGTACTTC.

J is TRBJ2-7 and V is TRBV15; perhaps TRBD2 as D (6 bases). The V gene lost 8 bases and the J gene lost 4 bases, with 15 bases spanning the gap. Germline CDR1 is LNHNV and CDR2 is YYDKDF (reference sequence). The CDR3 runs 13 residues. CDR3 in DNA: TGTGCCACCGCCGCCGGGACTTATTACGAGCAGTACTTC. Amino acid sequence: CATAAGTYYEQYF.

In this sample, this clonotype turned up many times. This rearrangement joins TRBV7-2 to TRBJ2-3; D is uncertain. Germline CDR1 is SGHTA and CDR2 is FQGNSA. Trimming removed 10 bases from V and 6 bases from J, with 17 bases in between. The CDR3 runs 13 residues. CDR3 bases: TGTGCCATCACGCTGGGTCCAGTGGATACGCAGTATTTT. Amino acid sequence: CAITLGPVDTQYF.

This clonotype is a singleton in its sample. A much larger clone is a single base away; this may be a read error. The chain uses TRBV11-2 and TRBJ2-3; TRBD2 matches 11 bases. This CDR3 is 15 amino acids long. Germline V gene lookup returns CDR1 SGHAT and CDR2 FQNNGV. The DNA for the CDR3 is TGTGCCAGCAGCAGTACTAGCGGGAGCACAGATAAGCAGTATTTT. Protein sequence: CASSSTSGSTDKQYF.

The V call is TRBV19, the J call TRBJ2-6, with D possibly being TRBD1 (5 bases). Deletions cut 4 bases from V and 0 bases from J, with 10 bases between. The germline gives CDR1 LNHDA, CDR2 SQIVND (reference sequence). CDR3 length: 16 amino acids. Here the CDR3 reads CASSKGPPSGANVLTF. The CDR3 DNA is TGTGCCAGTAGTAAGGGGCCGCCCTCTGGGGCCAACGTCCTGACTTTC.

The chain links TRBV6-2 or TRBV6-3 to TRBJ2-1, with 13 bases matching TRBD2. Germline CDR1 and CDR2: MNHEY and SVGEGT. The CDR3 runs 15 residues. V lost 6 bases, J lost 6 bases, and 5 bases stayed unmatched. The CDR3 is CASSHRLAGGNEQFF. CDR3 coding DNA: TGTGCCAGCAGCCACAGACTAGCGGGAGGCAATGAGCAGTTCTTC.

The chain couples TRBV4-1 to TRBJ2-2; the D is unclear. CDR1 is MGHRA, CDR2 YSYEKL, per germline. V dropped 4 bases and J dropped 1 base, with 7 bases sitting between them. The CDR3 sequence is 14 residues long. This chain's CDR3 is CASSRAVNTGELFF. In nucleotides, the CDR3 is TGCGCCAGCAGCCGGGCGGTGAACACCGGGGAGCTGTTTTTT.

In its sample, this clonotype was seen many times. The chain recombines TRBV5-1 with TRBJ1-4; maybe TRBD1 (5 bases). The V end lost 1 base, the J end lost 8 bases, and 12 bases lay between the germline ends. Per germline, CDR1 SGHRS and CDR2 YFSETQ. The CDR3 runs 14 residues. The CDR3 is CASSLTTGREKLFF. DNA of the CDR3: TGCGCCAGCAGCTTGACCACAGGCCGCGAAAAACTGTTTTTT.

The J gene is TRBJ2-7, the V gene TRBV30; TRBD1 matches 9 bases. The germline gives CDR1 GTSNPN, CDR2 SVGIG (reference sequence). The CDR3 has 15 residues. V lost 4 bases, J lost 4 bases, and 11 bases stayed unmatched. The CDR3 spells CAWMPRDRAFYEQYF. CDR3 sequence (DNA): TGTGCCTGGATGCCAAGGGACAGGGCCTTTTACGAGCAGTACTTC. Based on the CDR3 plus reference TRBV30 and TRBJ2-7, the full variable domain is SQTIHQWPATLVQPVGSPLSLECTVEGTSNPNLYWYRQAAGRGLQLLFYSVGIGQISSEVPQNLSASRPQDRQFILSSKKLLLSDSGFYLCAWMPRDRAFYEQYFGPGTRLTVT.

This clonotype has ten or more counts. The rearrangement uses TRBV3-1 and TRBJ1-3; D is uncertain. The CDR3 has 16 amino acids. The germline gives CDR1 LGHDT, CDR2 YNNKEL (reference sequence). The V gene lost 5 bases and the J gene lost 1 base, with 15 bases spanning the gap. In nucleotides, the CDR3 is TGTGCCAGCAGCTCCACCGGCGGATTTTCTGGAAACACCATATATTTT. This gives the protein CASSSTGGFSGNTIYF.

The rearrangement joins TRBV5-1 to TRBJ2-1, with 7 bases identical to TRBD2. From germline, CDR1 is SGHRS and CDR2 YFSETQ. V lost 4 bases and J lost 0; bases outside the gene matches: 1. CDR3 length: 14 residues. CDR3 in amino acids: CASSSGNSYNEQFF. The CDR3 DNA is TGCGCCAGCAGCAGCGGGAACTCCTACAATGAGCAGTTCTTC.